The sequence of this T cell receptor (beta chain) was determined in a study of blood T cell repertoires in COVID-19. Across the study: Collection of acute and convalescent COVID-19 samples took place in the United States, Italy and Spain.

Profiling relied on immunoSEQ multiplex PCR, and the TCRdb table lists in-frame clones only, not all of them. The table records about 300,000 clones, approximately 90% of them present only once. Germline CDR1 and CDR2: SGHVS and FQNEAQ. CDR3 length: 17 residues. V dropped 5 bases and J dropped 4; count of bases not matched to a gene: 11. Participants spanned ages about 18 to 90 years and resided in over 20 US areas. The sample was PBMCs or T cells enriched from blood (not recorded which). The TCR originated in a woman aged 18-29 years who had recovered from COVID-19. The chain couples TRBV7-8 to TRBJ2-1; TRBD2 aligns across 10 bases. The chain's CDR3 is CASSADSGGLGYNEQFF. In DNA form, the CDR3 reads TGTGCCAGCAGCGCCGATAGCGGGGGGCTGGGGTACAATGAGCAGTTCTTC.